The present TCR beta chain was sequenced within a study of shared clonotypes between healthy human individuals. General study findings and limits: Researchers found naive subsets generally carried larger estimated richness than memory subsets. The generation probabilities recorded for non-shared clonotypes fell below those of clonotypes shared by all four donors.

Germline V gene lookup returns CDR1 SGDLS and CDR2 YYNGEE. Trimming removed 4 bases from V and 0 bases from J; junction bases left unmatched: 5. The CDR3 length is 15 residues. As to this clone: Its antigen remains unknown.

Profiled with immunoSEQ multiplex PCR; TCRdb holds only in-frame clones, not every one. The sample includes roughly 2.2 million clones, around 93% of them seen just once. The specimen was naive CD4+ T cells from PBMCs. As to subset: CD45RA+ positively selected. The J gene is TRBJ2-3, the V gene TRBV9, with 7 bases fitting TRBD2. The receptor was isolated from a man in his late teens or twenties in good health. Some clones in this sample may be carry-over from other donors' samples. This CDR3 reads CASSPSGASTDTQYF. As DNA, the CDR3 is TGTGCCAGCAGCCCGAGCGGGGCTAGCACAGATACGCAGTATTTT. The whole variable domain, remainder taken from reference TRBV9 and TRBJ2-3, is DSGVTQTPKHLITATGQRVTLRCSPRSGDLSVYWYQQSLDQGLQFLIQYYNGEERAKGNILERFSAQQFPDLHSELNLSSLELGDSALYFCASSPSGASTDTQYFGPGTRLTVL.